This T cell receptor beta chain was profiled in a study of T cell changes during pregnancy in multiple sclerosis. Sequencing was performed with immunoSEQ multiplex PCR; in TCRdb, only in-frame clones are kept and a portion is missing. The sample consists of some 41,000 clones, 90% of them appearing once. A single count supports this clone. Germline CDR1 is SEHNR and CDR2 is FQNEAQ (reference sequence). CDR3 length: 15 residues. Trimming removed 5 bases at V and 0 bases at J, with 11 bases between. This rearrangement joins TRBV7-9 to TRBJ1-3; weak D call: TRBD1 (5 bases). This sample comprised CD8+ T cells from peripheral blood mononuclear cells, obtained in the first trimester of pregnancy. The TCR sequence derives from a female donor with multiple sclerosis, enrolled in a pregnancy study. This chain's CDR3 is CASSRQPPSGNTIYF. The CDR3, as DNA: TGTGCCAGCAGCCGACAGCCGCCCTCTGGAAACACCATATATTTT. The complete variable domain, with remaining parts taken from reference TRBV7-9 and TRBJ1-3, reads DTGVSQNPRHKITKRGQNVTFRCDPISEHNRLYWYRQTLGQGPEFLTYFQNEAQLEKSRLLSDRFSAERPKGSFSTLEIQRTEQGDSAMYLCASSRQPPSGNTIYFGEGSWLTVV.